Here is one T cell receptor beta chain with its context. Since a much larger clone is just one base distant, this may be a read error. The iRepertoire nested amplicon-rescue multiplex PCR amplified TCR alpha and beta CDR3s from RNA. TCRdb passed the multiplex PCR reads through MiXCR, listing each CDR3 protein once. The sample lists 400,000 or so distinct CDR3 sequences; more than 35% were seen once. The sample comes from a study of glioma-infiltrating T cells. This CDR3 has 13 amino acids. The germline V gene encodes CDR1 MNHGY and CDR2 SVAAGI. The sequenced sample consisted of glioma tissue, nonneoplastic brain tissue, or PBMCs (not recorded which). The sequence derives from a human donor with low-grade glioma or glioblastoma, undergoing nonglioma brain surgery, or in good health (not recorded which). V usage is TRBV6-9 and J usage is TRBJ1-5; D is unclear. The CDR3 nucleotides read TGTGCCAGCAGTTTTCATAGCAATCAGCTCCAGCATTTT. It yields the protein CASSFHSNQLQHF.